This T cell receptor beta chain was retrieved from a study of blood T cell repertoires in COVID-19. For the study at large: Acute and convalescent COVID-19 specimens originated in the United States, Italy and Spain. Sample material is recorded as cDNA or gDNA derived from T cells, B-cell-depleted T cells, or PBMCs.

The CDR3 has 13 amino acids. The germline V and J ends were trimmed by 3 bases and 10 bases, with 13 bases remaining between them. The germline gives CDR1 MNHNS, CDR2 SASEGT. Under the authors' procedure: By means of reference gene primer amplification, nucleated cell counts were estimated. Produced via immunoSEQ multiplex PCR; TCRdb's table is partial and in-frame only. The D gene and trimming were derived from the DNA, and the V and J assignments and clone size from that table. The data show approximately 100,000 clones, roughly nine tenths seen once. The receptor was derived from a man aged 65 to 85 with acute or convalescent COVID-19. The chain recombines TRBV6-1 with TRBJ2-1; D is perhaps TRBD1 (6 bases). Sample: peripheral blood. The CDR3 loop is CASSEPQDREQFF. For the CDR3, the DNA is TGTGCCAGCAGTGAGCCCCAAGACAGGGAGCAGTTCTTC.